This T cell receptor (beta chain) was sequenced for a study of blood T cell repertoires in COVID-19. The overall study: Nucleic acid was either cDNA or gDNA, and it came from T cells, B-cell-depleted T cells, or PBMCs.

CDR3 length: 15 residues. Germline values: CDR1 SGHTA, CDR2 FQGNSA. The V end was cut by 1 base, the J end by 5 bases, with 14 bases between. Recruited during active infection, patients (from Seattle) were subsequently followed longitudinally. Per the study methods: Cell counts per sample came from amplifying reference gene primers. Libraries were prepared by immunoSEQ multiplex PCR; TCRdb keeps only in-frame clonotypes and omits some of them. That table gives V, J and clone size, and the DNA gave D and trimming. Counted here are approximately 120,000 clones, 75% to 90% occurring once; the ten biggest clones make up about 3%.

Sequencing was carried out using peripheral blood. The sequence was obtained from an elderly woman with COVID-19, enrolled during active disease. The chain is built from TRBV7-2 and TRBJ1-1; no definite D call. The CDR3 nucleotides read TGTGCCAGCAGCTTAGAGGGAGCCTCGATGACTGAAGCTTTCTTT. Its protein is CASSLEGASMTEAFF.